This TCR beta chain was identified in a study of regulatory T cells in long-lasting Graves disease. Overall study results and limits: Persistent disease favored TRBV28, TRBJ1-2 and TRBJ2-5.

As for this clonotype: Its antigen remains unidentified. This may be a read error: a much more frequent sequence differs by one nucleotide.

Time point of the sample: persistent/refractory GD, antithyroid drugs over 5 years with positive TRAb. Scientists built the TCR library using RNA that was extracted from PBMCs. iRepertoire HTBI primers and Arm-PCR of CDR3 regions built TCR beta libraries. MiXCR, applied by TCRdb to the multiplex PCR reads, yields one record per CDR3 protein. In the table there are 400,000 to 500,000 distinct CDR3 sequences, less than 25% of which are singletons. The CDR3 extends over 13 amino acids. CDR1 SQVTM and CDR2 ANQGSEA come from the germline V gene. The chain uses TRBV29-1 and TRBJ1-1, with TRBD1 as a possible D gene (6 bases). The TCR originated in a female donor with Graves disease. Sequencing was performed on peripheral blood mononuclear cells (PBMCs), taken when the disease was refractory, from a patient treated with antithyroid drugs. This CDR3 reads CNVRGHSNTEAFF. Written as DNA, the CDR3 is TGCAACGTCAGGGGACATTCGAACACTGAAGCTTTCTTT.